This entry describes one T cell receptor beta chain. Its antigen remains unidentified. Extraction of RNA preceded its reverse transcription into cDNA, which served as the sequencing template. Data came from immunoSEQ multiplex PCR; TCRdb stores just in-frame clones and leaves some out. This sample has roughly 200,000 clones, with roughly 50% found just once. The sample originates from a study of CD8+ T cells in alopecia areata. For the study at large: At a dose of 5 to 10 mg twice daily, oral tofacitinib was given to treated patients.

In germline, CDR1 is SEHNR, CDR2 FQNEAQ (reference sequence). Trimming left V 0 bases short and J 7 bases short, with 9 bases between. The CDR3 runs to 13 residues. As for treatment: oral pan-JAK inhibitor, 5-10 mg twice daily. The study's findings and limits: Among the 100 top clones, expanded CD8+ clones, like scalp clonality, were significantly decreased by tofacitinib. In scalp and blood, many expanded lesional clones persisted during tofacitinib. Higher clonality and more expanded CD8+ clones appeared in lesional than normal scalp.

This material consisted of CD8+ T cells sorted from blood, taken at week 24, from a patient treated with tofacitinib. The origin of this receptor is a human donor with alopecia areata. The genes are TRBV7-9 and TRBJ1-2, with D possibly matching TRBD1 (6 bases). The CDR3 protein is CASSLARGLGYTF. The CDR3 coding sequence is TGTGCCAGCAGCTTAGCACGGGGGCTTGGCTACACCTTC.